One sample yielded the 8 T cell receptor beta chains listed below, sequenced in a study of OX40 agonist ivuxolimab in advanced cancers. The repertoire was sequenced with immunoSEQ multiplex PCR; TCRdb's copy has only in-frame clones and lacks some. The profile shows fewer than 65,000 clones, around 79% of them singletons. This material consisted of CD4+ or CD8+ T cells sorted from blood, taken in a trial of the OX40 agonist ivuxolimab. The origin of the receptors is an adult with an advanced solid tumor such as melanoma, head and neck, liver or kidney cancer.

This clone appeared once. The V gene is TRBV19, the J gene TRBJ2-2; 9 bases agree with TRBD2. The junction had 8 bases not matched to a gene; V was cut back by 6 bases and J by 0 bases. The CDR3 has 17 residues. Germline V gives CDR1 LNHDA, CDR2 SQIVND (reference sequence). The CDR3: CASSPLAGGPNTGELFF. DNA for the CDR3: TGTGCCAGTAGCCCGCTGGCGGGGGGGCCGAACACCGGGGAGCTGTTTTTT.

V and J are TRBV6-6 and TRBJ2-7; tentative D call: TRBD1 (6 bases). The CDR3 is made up of 12 amino acids. Trimming left V 5 bases short and J 4 bases short, with 9 bases between. Germline CDR1 reads MNHNY; CDR2 reads SVGAGI (reference sequence). The CDR3 protein is CASSPRGYEQYF. The CDR3 nucleotides are TGTGCCAGCAGTCCCAGGGGTTACGAGCAGTACTTC.

This clone was seen ten or more times. The chain is built from TRBV5-6 and TRBJ1-1; no clear D. V shed 0 bases and J shed 2 bases, with 11 bases lying between them. This CDR3 spans 15 amino acids. Germline V gives CDR1 SGHDT, CDR2 YYEEEE. CDR3 in amino acids: CASSLAGRLNTEAFF. Here the CDR3 DNA reads TGTGCCAGCAGCTTGGCGGGGAGACTAAACACTGAAGCTTTCTTT.

The chain joins TRBV30 to TRBJ2-1; D is unclear. Germline loops: CDR1 GTSNPN, CDR2 SVGIG (reference sequence). Trimming removed 5 bases at V and 8 bases at J, with 13 bases between. This CDR3 is built from 12 residues. CDR3: CAWSPPADEQFF. CDR3 coding DNA: TGTGCCTGGTCACCTCCGGCGGATGAGCAGTTCTTC.

This chain connects TRBV12-5 to TRBJ2-3, with 7 positions matching TRBD2. Per germline, CDR1 LGHNT and CDR2 FRNRAP. The CDR3 has 13 amino acids. Trimming removed 6 bases from V and 3 bases from J; junction bases left unmatched: 3. CDR3 region: CASGRSGTDTQYF. CDR3 DNA sequence: TGTGCTAGTGGCCGTAGCGGGACAGATACGCAGTATTTT.

This rearrangement joins TRBV7-2 to TRBJ1-1, with 8 bases fitting TRBD1. CDR3 size: 15 residues. V was pared by 5 bases and J by 5 bases, with 10 bases of the junction left unmatched. CDR1 is SGHTA and CDR2 is FQGNSA in the germline V gene. CDR3 sequence: CASSPTTGGRTEAFF. The DNA of the CDR3 is TGTGCCAGCAGCCCAACAACAGGGGGTAGAACTGAAGCTTTCTTT.

The chain recombines TRBV29-1 with TRBJ2-5; D remains unclear. The V end lost 0 bases, the J end lost 5 bases, and 7 bases lay between the germline ends. This CDR3 contains 12 residues. The germline V gene encodes CDR1 SQVTM and CDR2 ANQGSEA. CDR3 loop: CSVEDLGETQYF. The CDR3 DNA is TGCAGCGTTGAAGATCTTGGGGAGACCCAGTACTTC.

This chain uses TRBV5-6 with TRBJ1-4, with D perhaps TRBD1 (5 bases). The CDR3 consists of 17 residues. Germline CDR1 reads SGHDT; CDR2 reads YYEEEE. V was shortened by 1 base and J by 5 bases, with 18 bases between the two germline ends. CDR3 DNA: TGTGCCAGCAGCTTGTGGCTTCGGGGGACCTTAAATGAAAAACTGTTTTTT. It encodes CASSLWLRGTLNEKLFF. The full variable domain, its missing parts supplied by reference TRBV5-6 and TRBJ1-4, is DAGVTQSPTHLIKTRGQQVTLRCSPKSGHDTVSWYQQALGQGPQFIFQYYEEEERQRGNFPDRFSGHQFPNYSSELNVNALLLGDSALYLCASSLWLRGTLNEKLFFGSGTQLSVL.